The next 8 T cell receptor beta chains were all read from a single sample in a study of prognosis after radiotherapy for stage I lung cancer. Two-round multiplex PCR, the amplification method, yielded TCR beta CDR3 from genomic DNA. Amplification during the initial PCR round employed primers specific to each TRBV and TRBJ gene. TCRdb fed the multiplex PCR reads into MiXCR, producing one record per CDR3 protein. The sample has around 29,000 distinct CDR3 sequences; roughly 50% are singletons. The sample in question was PBMCs, obtained before or after stereotactic body radiation therapy (not recorded which). These receptors were collected from a donor aged 50 or older with non-small cell lung cancer.

This clonotype appeared many times. The rearrangement uses TRBV12-3 or TRBV12-4 and TRBJ1-1; no clear D gene. Trimming cost V 4 bases and J 1 base, with 4 bases left between them. The CDR3 runs 12 residues. CDR3 residues: CASSWGNTEAFF. The CDR3 nucleotides read TGTGCCAGCAGTTGGGGGAACACTGAAGCTTTCTTT.

A single count supports this clonotype. The rearrangement uses TRBV20-1 and TRBJ2-7; 7 bases agree with TRBD2. CDR1 is DFQATT and CDR2 is SNEGSKA in the germline V gene (reference sequence). The CDR3 length is 14 residues. Trimming cost V 8 bases and J 3 bases; bases outside gene matches: 13. CDR3 protein: CSSANGGVVYEQYF. Here the CDR3 DNA reads TGCAGTTCTGCGAATGGGGGGGTGGTCTACGAGCAGTACTTC.

This clonotype was seen ten or more times. The V and J genes are TRBV5-1 and TRBJ1-2; D is unclear. The CDR3 is made up of 16 amino acids. Germline V gives CDR1 SGHRS, CDR2 YFSETQ. V lost 0 bases, J lost 6 bases, and 18 bases lay in between. Here the CDR3 reads CASSLAGEVLGDGYTF. For the CDR3, the DNA is TGCGCCAGCAGCTTGGCCGGTGAGGTCCTCGGAGATGGCTACACCTTC.

The chain is built from TRBV27 and TRBJ1-1, with D maybe TRBD1 (5 bases). Germline-derived CDR1 and CDR2 are MNHEY and SMNVEV (reference sequence). V was trimmed by 5 bases and J by 1 base, leaving 20 bases between them. The CDR3 extends over 17 amino acids. Here the CDR3 reads CASSARQWRGTNTEAFF. Here the CDR3 DNA reads TGTGCCAGCAGTGCCAGACAGTGGCGGGGGACGAACACTGAAGCTTTCTTT.

Ten or more counts support this clonotype. The rearrangement uses TRBV11-2 and TRBJ1-1, with TRBD1 matching 8 bases. CDR3 length: 13 amino acids. Germline assignment: CDR1 SGHAT and CDR2 FQNNGV. V gave up 3 bases and J gave up 7 bases; unmatched junction bases: 4. CDR3 bases: TGTGCCAGCAGCTTCACAGGGGGAGGTGAAGCTTTCTTT. Translation: CASSFTGGGEAFF. Using reference TRBV11-2 and TRBJ1-1 for the parts outside the CDR3, the full variable domain is EAGVAQSPRYKIIEKRQSVAFWCNPISGHATLYWYQQILGQGPKLLIQFQNNGVVDDSQLPKDRFSAERLKGVDSTLKIQPAKLEDSAVYLCASSFTGGGEAFFGQGTRLTVV.

This clonotype was picked up many times. The chain uses TRBV12-3 or TRBV12-4 and TRBJ1-3, with D possibly matching TRBD1 (5 bases). The V gene lost 5 bases and the J gene lost 0 bases, with 17 bases spanning the gap. CDR3 length: 17 residues. The CDR3 nucleotides are TGTGCCAGCAGTCCCTACCGGGACCCAAGCTCTGGAAACACCATATATTTT. Translating it yields CASSPYRDPSSGNTIYF.

Points on this clonotype: A read error may explain this, as a much larger clone is one base away. The V gene is TRBV20-1, the J gene TRBJ1-1; 8 nucleotides align to TRBD1. The CDR3 sequence is 16 residues long. V lost 3 bases, J lost 1 base, and 10 bases stayed unmatched. The germline V gene encodes CDR1 DFQATT and CDR2 SNEGSKA (reference sequence). CDR3 in amino acids: CSASRDRWERNTEAFF. CDR3 nucleotide sequence: TGCAGTGCTAGCCGGGACAGGTGGGAAAGGAACACTGAAGCTTTCTTT.

Comments on this clonotype: This likely stems from a read error, as it lies one base from a far larger clone. The missing conserved phenylalanine or tryptophan at the end of this CDR3 makes a read error likely. The rearrangement uses TRBV6-4 and TRBJ2-7; 7 positions agree with TRBD1. J was trimmed by 2 bases and V by 6 bases; bases with no gene match: 7. The CDR3 has 14 amino acids. Germline CDR1 is MRHNA and CDR2 is SNTAGT. CDR3 sequence: CASSDRVGAYEQYL. As DNA, the CDR3 is TGTGCCAGCAGCGACAGGGTTGGCGCCTACGAGCAGTACTTA.